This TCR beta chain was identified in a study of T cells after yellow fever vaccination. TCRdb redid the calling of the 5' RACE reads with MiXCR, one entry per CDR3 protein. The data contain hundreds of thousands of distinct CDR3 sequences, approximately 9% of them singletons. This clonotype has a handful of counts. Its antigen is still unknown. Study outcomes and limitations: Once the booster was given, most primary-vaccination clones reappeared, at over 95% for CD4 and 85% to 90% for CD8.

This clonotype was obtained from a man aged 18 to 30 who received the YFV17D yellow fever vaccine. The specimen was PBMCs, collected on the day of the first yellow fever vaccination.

The CDR3 sequence: CASSSGGRGRIGNTIYF. CDR3 nucleotide sequence: TGCGCCAGCAGCTCGGGGGGACGCGGCCGCATTGGAAACACCATATATTTT. The chain recombines TRBV4-3 with TRBJ1-3, with TRBD1 as a possible D gene (5 bases). From germline, CDR1 is LGHNA and CDR2 YSLEER. The CDR3 length is 17 residues. Trimming cost V 5 bases and J 3 bases, with 20 bases left between them.